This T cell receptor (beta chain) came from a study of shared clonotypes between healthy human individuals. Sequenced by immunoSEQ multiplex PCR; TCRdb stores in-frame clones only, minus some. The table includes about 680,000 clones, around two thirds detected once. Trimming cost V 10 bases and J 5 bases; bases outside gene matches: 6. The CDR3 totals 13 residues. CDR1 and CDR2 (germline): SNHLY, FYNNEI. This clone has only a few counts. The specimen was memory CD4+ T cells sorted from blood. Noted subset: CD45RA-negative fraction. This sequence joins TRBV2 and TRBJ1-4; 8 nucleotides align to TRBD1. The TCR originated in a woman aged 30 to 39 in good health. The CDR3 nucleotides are TGTGCCACCGGGGGACAGGAAAATGAAAAACTGTTTTTT. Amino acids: CATGGQENEKLFF.